This T cell receptor beta chain stems from a study of cytomegalovirus exposure and HLA in healthy donors (dated by TCRdb to about 2017). A note on the overall study: According to an earlier analysis of a few hundred of the donors, some 180 million T cells yielded 117 million unique TCR beta sequences and 276 Gb of sequence data. The study used immunosequencing to profile the T cell repertoires of 670 or so subjects and linked those repertoires to cytomegalovirus serostatus. The study aimed to test whether cataloging public T cell receptors could reveal signatures of past pathogen exposure. An early release covering 550 to 700 HLA-typed donors comprised 250 to 350 gigabases of sequencing data and about 90 million unique TCR sequences. All discovery cohort repertoires had been generated using a single sequencing platform. Several DR-DQ haplotypes were handled as single units for association and clustering because linkage in the cohort was strong. HLA typing included class I and class II loci at four-digit resolution. Rather than using new phenotypic data, the later analysis identified candidate immune exposures from TCR beta sequences and from how often those sequences occurred across donors. The genetic ancestry cluster associated with self-reported Caucasian donors included approximately 85% of the 300 to 400 genotyped donors. An earlier analysis of around 640 of the donors used high-throughput TCR beta sequencing to judge whether each TCR beta V gene segment behaved as functional or pseudogenic. Along with the roughly 700-subject first cohort, a separate validation cohort of over a hundred different subjects was used. A later analysis re-analyzed previously published TCR beta repertoires from approximately 700 donors and added high-resolution HLA genotyping to study TCR occurrence patterns. The number of donors typed differed by locus, with about 629-630 for A, B, C, DRB1 and DQB1, about 500 for DQA1, 600 to 610 for DPA1, and under 490 for DPB1. To predict cytomegalovirus infection status, the study brought together high-throughput TCR immunosequencing, statistical association of individual TCRs with disease status, and machine learning. Genome-wide SNP genotypes for about 55% of the 666 donors were used in a later genetic analysis, which treated that subset as a discovery cohort. On average, 235,054 unique TCR beta nucleotide sequences were sequenced per donor among some 430 genotyped donors of the cohort, with roughly 19% of those sequences being non-productive. Donor age, sex, ethnicity and CMV serostatus were compiled together with the repertoire data. Beyond this particular receptor, the publication reports: In vitro tests confirmed that a few of the cytomegalovirus-associated TCR beta chains recognize cytomegalovirus antigens. The authors suggested that the approach could potentially be extended to other disease states and immunological phenotypes. A later analysis associated some 17,000 TCR beta sequences with specific HLA alleles at a false discovery rate of 0.05. A later analysis reported that several top co-occurrence clusters appeared linked to parvovirus B19, influenza, CMV and Epstein-Barr virus. Assigning TCR associations to individual alleles was difficult when HLA alleles, especially DR and DQ, strongly co-occurred. In this cohort, only TCR beta chains were sequenced, and detectable features were limited by the absence of alpha or paired-chain data. HLA typing was unavailable for some donors at each locus, so association tests used only the typed subset. Presence/absence analyses assumed roughly uniform sequencing depth across donors, an assumption that may not hold. A further reported finding was that TCR beta sequences accurately predicted the HLA-A and HLA-B alleles for most subjects in the first cohort. Because counts were too low, roughly 16 rarely observed V segments, including chromosome 9 orphons, were left out of the earlier analysis of several hundred of the donors. A cluster of highly shared sequence variants was judged likely to represent a technical artifact of the sequencing pipeline. Immune exposure information for the cohort was limited to CMV serostatus. Most CMV-associated TCR beta chains appeared to be HLA-restricted in a later analysis, and the HLA associations seemed to be driven largely by CMV exposure. Cytomegalovirus status was reported to be diagnosed by the classifier with high specificity and sensitivity in both the original and validation cohorts. Some IMGT-functional V segments, including TRBV6-2 and TRBV6-3, could not be told apart with the 87-base-pair reads, so those segments were excluded. Most TCR sequences were observed very rarely across donors, whereas some public TCRs were present in many individuals. An earlier analysis of approximately 590 of the donors showed that most TCR beta V segments appeared in productive rearrangements either about 90% or about 30% of the time, which broadly matched IMGT annotations. In the study, 164 TCR beta chains were listed as associated with cytomegalovirus. V-gene and J-gene trimming of TCR beta chains was associated with a missense DCLRE1C variant in a later genetic analysis, and the association was replicated in an independent cohort. A later analysis found that HLA-associated TCR beta chains were more clonally expanded and had lower generation probabilities than equally common non-associated chains. In a later analysis, TCR association rates were found to vary across HLA loci, with the most associated TCRs seen for DRB1 alleles and the fewest for HLA-C alleles. Linkage disequilibrium might explain the correlated functional status among segregating V segments, but an unknown experimental factor could not be ruled out. Compared with the roughly 670-donor mean, donors in an Asian-associated ancestry cluster had fewer N-insertions in productive TCRs, according to a later genetic analysis.

This clone was counted between two and nine times. Its recognized antigen is unknown. The input lacks base qualities; no much larger clone sits a single base away. In total, more than 500 healthy bone marrow donors made up the cohort. All cohort members were sampled while nominally healthy, although unrecorded immune exposures were likely present. The donor was CMV seronegative and belonged to the group of roughly 330 seronegative cohort members. Each donor provided a peripheral blood sample, and peripheral blood mononuclear cells were used for TCR beta sequencing. The Qiagen DNeasy Blood Extraction Kit was used to extract genomic DNA from the blood cell samples. The library was built by means of the immunoSEQ multiplex PCR assay. For the multiplex PCR, a mixture combining 60 forward primers for TCR Vbeta segments and 13 reverse primers for TCR Jbeta segments was used. Amplification of the CDR3 region of rearranged TCR beta genes was performed with a multiplex PCR assay on genomic DNA. The amplified TCR beta libraries were sequenced on the Illumina HiSeq System as 87-base-pair reads. The original methods were these. A later analysis counted tens of millions of unique TCR beta chains across the 650 to 800 repertoires, and some 11 million of these chains were shared by at least two donors. To remove PCR and sequencing errors, raw reads were error-corrected and collapsed into unique sequences using a nearest-neighbor algorithm that merged closely related sequences. V, D and J gene segments were assigned by aligning CDR3 sequences to IMGT reference sequences. Each retained sequence needed at least a six-nucleotide match to both a V gene segment and a J gene segment. A rearrangement counted as productive if the CDR3 had no stop codons and remained in frame with V and J, and every other rearrangement counted as non-productive. CDR3 was defined according to IMGT convention as the region running from the second conserved V-encoded cysteine to the conserved J-encoded phenylalanine. Sequences without an unambiguous match to a single V gene segment were excluded from the earlier analysis of about 600 of the donors. In an earlier analysis of several hundred of the donors, V segments were called functional above 56.7% productive rearrangements and were called segregating when the between-donor standard deviation exceeded 5%. A statistical classification framework was built for diagnosing cytomegalovirus status from the catalog of TCR beta chain sequences. In a later analysis, V and J genes were assigned by comparing TCR nucleotide sequences against IMGT/GENE-DB human TR gene sequences. In a later analysis, CDR3 sequences and most-parsimonious VDJ recombination scenarios were assigned using the TCRdist pipeline. In a later analysis, each TCR beta chain was defined by its CDR3 amino acid sequence together with its V-gene family, and reads lacking a unique V-gene family were excluded. To address suspected cross-contamination and a sequencing artifact, a later analysis removed several hundred highly shared, low-generation-probability nucleotide sequences. In a later analysis, a clonal expansion index for each public chain was calculated from normalized within-repertoire ranks of inferred template counts. In a later analysis, generation probabilities were computed with a VDJ recombination model fitted to out-of-frame rearrangements, and the resulting probabilities were checked against IGoR. In a later analysis, hypergeometric tests were used to score TCR-TCR, TCR-HLA and TCR-CMV co-occurrence, with a repertoire-size bias correction applied to TCR pairs. In a later analysis, false discovery rates were estimated by permuting HLA or CMV assignments 20 times. A later analysis grouped co-occurring TCRs with DBSCAN, adding TCRdist sequence similarity when clustering within HLA-allele-positive subsets. Co-occurrence clustering excluded repertoires with fewer than 30,000 or more than 120,000 public chains, plus five with anomalous nucleotide sharing. The immuneACCESS repertoire file appears here via TCRdb, limited to in-frame rearrangements. These files lack a portion of the clones; in checked studies, under half of the deficit traces to unresolved V genes, and the cause of the others is not known. V, J and clone size were drawn from that table, and D and trimming were deduced from the DNA. For this sample the table gives about 91,000 clones, of which around 70% were detected only once. Less than 1.5% of the sample is in the top ten clones.

The germline ends are 11 bases apart after V is trimmed by 3 bases and J by 4 bases. CDR1 and CDR2 (SGHRS, YFSETQ) derive from the germline V gene. Its CDR3 holds 13 amino acids, cysteine through phenylalanine. Only the CDR3 DNA is retained, 39 bases long and in frame from the first base. Recombination linked TRBV5-1 to TRBJ2-7; TRBD2 might be the D gene, on 5 matching bases. The sequenced sample consisted of PBMCs. The TCR comes from a female donor in good health and CMV-seronegative. The nucleotide sequence is given as TGCGCCAGCAGCTACTCCCCGGGGTACGAGCAGTACTTC. This translates into CASSYSPGYEQYF.